This T cell receptor beta chain was captured by sequencing in a study of Ad26.COV2.S vaccination and SARS-CoV-2 variants. The study's findings and limits: Post-vaccination breadth of spike-specific CD8+ and CD4+ T cell responses was reportedly substantial.

The V gene's germline CDR1 is SEHNR and CDR2 FQNEAQ (reference sequence). The V and J ends lost 6 bases and 2 bases respectively, with 13 bases between them. The CDR3 runs 14 residues. Worth noting for this clone: Its antigen is still unknown.

Clones were read by immunoSEQ multiplex PCR, and TCRdb kept only the in-frame ones, dropping some. The sample includes over 90,000 clones, around three quarters seen only once; the top ten take roughly 17%. This rearrangement joins TRBV7-9 to TRBJ1-1; tentative D call: TRBD1 (5 bases). The input for sequencing was peripheral blood, taken after recovery from COVID-19. The TCR sequence derives from a human donor who had recovered from COVID-19. CDR3 bases: TGTGCCAGCAGAACGACAGAACCAAACACTGAAGCTTTCTTT. Residues: CASRTTEPNTEAFF.